Listed below are T cell receptor beta chains from one sample, sequenced in a study of blood T cells in healthy people across ages. TCRdb reprocessed the 5' RACE reads via MiXCR and lists one record per CDR3 protein. The table lists more than 550,000 distinct CDR3 sequences, approximately 22% of them singletons. The sequenced sample was blood. These receptors were obtained from a man aged 70 or older in good health. The CDR3 runs from the conserved cysteine through the conserved F or W. D genes are given only for firm matches. Clone size is not always given. Where it is, it says once, few, many or a class for expanded clones.

D,J,size,V,CDR3,DNA
TRBD2,TRBJ2-4,NA,TRBV7-2,CASSSRTSGSLNIQYF,TGTGCCAGCAGCTCCCGGACTAGCGGGAGTCTTAACATTCAGTACTTC
TRBD1,TRBJ1-3,few,TRBV7-2,CASSIQGIVSGNTIYF,TGTGCCAGCAGCATACAGGGGATAGTCTCTGGAAACACCATATATTTT
NA,TRBJ1-2,NA,TRBV19,CASSMGSHEGYTF,TGTGCCAGTAGTATGGGTAGCCATGAGGGCTACACCTTC
NA,TRBJ2-7,NA,TRBV18,CASSLSRGLYEQYF,TGTGCCAGCTCTCTCTCCCGTGGTCTTTACGAGCAGTACTTC
NA,TRBJ1-3,NA,TRBV7-6,CASSLQQIAGNTIYF,TGTGCCAGCAGCTTGCAACAGATAGCCGGAAACACCATATATTTT
NA,TRBJ2-1,NA,TRBV11-3,CANPLAAYNEQFF,TGTGCCAACCCCTTAGCGGCCTACAATGAGCAGTTCTTC
NA,TRBJ2-5,NA,TRBV6-1,CASSEWGARETQYF,TGTGCCAGCAGTGAATGGGGGGCCAGAGAGACCCAGTACTTC
TRBD2,TRBJ2-1,few,TRBV12-3/TRBV12-4,CASSPPPSAGVGNEQFF,TGTGCCAGCAGTCCCCCCCCTTCCGCGGGGGTAGGAAATGAGCAGTTCTTC
NA,TRBJ2-4,NA,TRBV12-3/TRBV12-4,CASSSQEAGSNIQYF,TGTGCCAGCAGTTCTCAGGAAGCGGGTTCAAACATTCAGTACTTC
NA,TRBJ2-3,NA,TRBV20-1,CSAQSQRLTDTQYF,TGCAGCGCACAATCGCAGCGGCTCACAGATACGCAGTATTTT
NA,TRBJ2-4,many,TRBV29-1,CSVEGTKNIQYF,TGCAGCGTAGAAGGGACAAAGAACATTCAGTACTTC
TRBD2,TRBJ2-3,NA,TRBV12-3/TRBV12-4,CASSGAGGNTDTQYF,TGTGCCAGCAGTGGTGCGGGGGGAAACACAGATACGCAGTATTTT
NA,TRBJ1-5,few,TRBV6-5,CASRRTHVTDQPQHF,TGTGCCAGCAGACGGACCCATGTTACTGATCAGCCCCAGCATTTT
NA,TRBJ2-3,few,TRBV12-3/TRBV12-4,CASSFVRGSTDTQYF,TGTGCCAGCAGTTTCGTTCGCGGGAGCACAGATACGCAGTATTTT
NA,TRBJ1-1,NA,TRBV9,CASSVATQDPRTEAFF,TGTGCCAGCAGCGTAGCTACACAGGACCCTAGGACTGAAGCTTTCTTT
TRBD1,TRBJ1-2,few,TRBV19,CATQTGVGYTF,TGTGCCACCCAAACAGGGGTAGGCTACACCTTC
NA,TRBJ1-4,NA,TRBV2,CASSETPKLFF,TGTGCCAGCAGTGAAACCCCGAAACTGTTTTTT
NA,TRBJ1-4,NA,TRBV6-1,CASSDRRPRAEKLFF,TGTGCCAGCAGTGACCGGAGGCCCCGGGCGGAAAAACTGTTTTTT
NA,TRBJ2-4,NA,TRBV20-1,CSRSAPGAKNIQYF,TGCAGTAGGTCGGCTCCAGGAGCCAAAAACATTCAGTACTTC
NA,TRBJ2-3,NA,TRBV29-1,CSLCRTASDTQYF,TGCAGCTTGTGTCGGACAGCCTCAGATACGCAGTATTTT
TRBD1,TRBJ2-5,NA,TRBV19,CASSLRTGPEETQYF,TGTGCCAGTAGTCTAAGGACAGGGCCGGAGGAGACCCAGTACTTC
NA,TRBJ1-1,NA,TRBV29-1,CSAAGGMNTEAFF,TGCAGCGCCGCTGGGGGGATGAACACTGAAGCTTTCTTT
NA,TRBJ2-3,few,TRBV29-1,CSVAFLVTTDTQYF,TGCAGCGTTGCCTTCCTAGTAACCACAGATACGCAGTATTTT
TRBD2,TRBJ2-1,NA,TRBV20-1,CSARSSRLAGHNEQFF,TGCAGTGCTAGATCAAGTAGACTAGCGGGCCACAATGAGCAGTTCTTC
TRBD2,TRBJ2-3,NA,TRBV18,CASSLTGGSFTDTQYF,TGTGCCAGCTCACTTACCGGCGGGAGTTTCACAGATACGCAGTATTTT
NA,TRBJ1-4,few,TRBV12-3/TRBV12-4,CASSLVPGINEKLFF,TGTGCCAGCAGTTTAGTACCGGGTATTAATGAAAAACTGTTTTTT
NA,TRBJ2-5,many,TRBV7-7,CASSNGQVQETQYF,TGTGCCAGCAGCAATGGACAAGTTCAAGAGACCCAGTACTTC
NA,TRBJ2-2,many,TRBV10-3,CAIGSTGELFF,TGTGCCATCGGCAGCACCGGGGAGCTGTTTTTT
NA,TRBJ2-3,few,TRBV11-2,CASSPIGAGLGLDTQYF,TGTGCCAGCAGCCCTATAGGAGCGGGCCTGGGCTTAGATACGCAGTATTTT
NA,TRBJ2-5,many,TRBV29-1,CSVVGQVGETQYF,TGCAGCGTTGTTGGGCAGGTGGGAGAGACCCAGTACTTC
TRBD2,TRBJ2-3,few,TRBV20-1,CSASSVTSGGDTQYF,TGCAGTGCTAGTAGTGTGACTAGCGGGGGAGATACGCAGTATTTT
NA,TRBJ2-6,NA,TRBV5-1,CASSKAGAGANVLTF,TGCGCCAGCAGCAAGGCAGGGGCTGGGGCCAACGTCCTGACTTTC
TRBD1,TRBJ2-7,NA,TRBV29-1,CSASQGVSYEQYF,TGCAGCGCCTCGCAGGGGGTCTCCTACGAGCAGTACTTC
TRBD1,TRBJ1-2,NA,TRBV5-1,CASSLEGTGLYGYAF,TGCGCCAGCAGCTTGGAGGGGACAGGTCTATATGGCTACGCCTTC
NA,TRBJ2-3,NA,TRBV5-1,CASSLDGSPSTDTQYF,TGCGCCAGCAGCTTGGATGGGTCACCTAGCACAGATACGCAGTATTTT
NA,TRBJ1-2,NA,TRBV5-6,CASSLKVGQYGYTF,TGTGCCAGCAGCTTGAAAGTCGGCCAGTATGGCTACACCTTC
NA,TRBJ2-5,NA,TRBV28,CASSRDTGASPQYF,TGTGCCAGCAGTAGGGACACCGGCGCGTCGCCCCAGTACTTC
TRBD1,TRBJ2-3,NA,TRBV29-1,CSVEGTGGPGEEVDTQYF,TGCAGCGTTGAGGGGACAGGGGGACCGGGAGAAGAGGTAGATACGCAGTATTTT
NA,TRBJ1-6,NA,TRBV7-2,CASRQVVGNSPLHF,TGTGCCAGCAGGCAGGTAGTTGGAAATTCACCCCTCCACTTT